Below are 26 T cell receptor beta chains sequenced from a single sample in a study of blood T cells in healthy people across ages. The authors ran a second PCR of about 7 to 11 cycles using a sample-barcoded 5' primer and a J-beta primer mix. Using its own MiXCR run on the 5' RACE reads, TCRdb lists one record per CDR3 protein. The sample carries approximately 800,000 distinct CDR3 sequences, 40% to 65% recorded once. The sample taken for sequencing was blood. These receptors were collected from a man older than 75 in good health.

This chain links TRBV7-2 with TRBJ2-3; 7 nucleotides agree with TRBD1. The V and J ends lost 5 bases and 14 bases, in that order; junction bases with no gene match: 16. This CDR3 is built from 14 residues. Germline CDR1 and CDR2: SGHTA and FQGNSA. Here the CDR3 reads CASSDRVLVRYAYF. The CDR3 region has the DNA TGTGCCAGCAGCGACAGGGTTCTTGTCAGATACGCGTATTTT.

V gene TRBV24-1 combines with J gene TRBJ2-3, with 8 bases that match TRBD1. The V and J ends lost 6 bases and 14 bases, in that order; junction bases with no gene match: 15. CDR3 length: 14 residues. Per the germline V gene, CDR1 is KGHDR and CDR2 is SFDVKD. CDR3 in DNA: TGTGCCACCAGTAAGGGGCAGGGGGCGAAGTACGCGTATTTT. Translated, it gives CATSKGQGAKYAYF.

The V and J genes are TRBV12-3 or TRBV12-4 and TRBJ2-1, with D unclear. The closer fit of TRBJ2-7 to the DNA end suggests the J call may be wrong. CDR3 length: 13 residues. CDR3 DNA sequence: TGTGCCAGCAGGAAGAGTATCTACAATGAGCAGTACTTC. It translates to CASRKSIYNEQYF.

This clonotype was found a few times. The chain joins TRBV5-1 to TRBJ2-7, with D perhaps matching TRBD2 (6 bases). The length of the CDR3 is 15 residues. V was trimmed by 1 base and J by 1 base, leaving 12 bases between them. Germline-derived CDR1 and CDR2 are SGHRS and YFSETQ. CDR3 bases: TGCGCCAGCAGCTTGCTCTCGGGAGCGTCCTACGAGCAGTACTTC. Translated, it gives CASSLLSGASYEQYF.

The J gene is TRBJ2-7, the V gene TRBV5-1; D is tentatively TRBD1 or TRBD2 (6 bases each). Looked up from germline, CDR1 is SGHRS and CDR2 is YFSETQ. The CDR3 extends over 15 amino acids. With 1 base removed from V and 2 bases from J, the gap between germline ends came to 13 bases. The CDR3 DNA reads as TGCGCCAGCAGCTTGAACGGGGGCGGGACCTACGAGCAGTACTTC. It encodes CASSLNGGGTYEQYF.

This clonotype was observed a single time. V is TRBV10-3 and J is TRBJ1-2; no definite D call. The CDR3 has 12 residues. Germline CDR1 reads ENHRY; CDR2 reads SYGVKD. V lost 6 bases and J 6 bases, leaving 11 bases between the germline ends. DNA for the CDR3: TGTGCCATCAGATCGGGGTTAAATGGCTACACCTTC. This encodes CAIRSGLNGYTF.

This rearrangement joins TRBV7-2 to TRBJ1-2; 7 bases agree with TRBD1. The CDR3 runs to 15 residues. Per the germline V gene, CDR1 is SGHTA and CDR2 is FQGNSA. Unmatched junction bases numbered 6, after V lost 0 bases and J lost 5 bases. The CDR3 DNA follows: TGTGCCAGCAGCTTAGCAGCATCACAGGGGTATGGCTACACCTTC. This gives the protein CASSLAASQGYGYTF.

This clonotype was seen a handful of times. V and J are TRBV20-1 and TRBJ2-7; 9 bases are shared with TRBD1. J lost 3 bases, V lost 3 bases, and 6 bases had no gene match. Germline CDR1 and CDR2: DFQATT and SNEGSKA (reference sequence). This CDR3 is built from 14 residues. The CDR3 DNA reads as TGCAGTGCTAGGGACGAGACAGGGGGCTACGAGCAGTACTTC. It codes for CSARDETGGYEQYF.

The chain uses TRBV27 and TRBJ2-2; TRBD2 agrees at 12 bases. This CDR3 is built from 16 residues. Germline V CDR1 and CDR2: MNHEY, SMNVEV (reference sequence). With V trimmed by 4 bases and J by 3 bases, 3 bases remained unmatched. Here the CDR3 DNA reads TGTGCCAGCAGTTCGCTAGCGGGAGGGGACACCGGGGAGCTGTTTTTT. This encodes CASSSLAGGDTGELFF.

This clonotype was picked up a small number of times. V gene TRBV29-1 combines with J gene TRBJ1-1; no definite D call. CDR3 length equals 13 residues. V lost 4 bases and J 2 bases, leaving 11 bases between the germline ends. Germline-derived CDR1 and CDR2 are SQVTM and ANQGSEA. The CDR3 DNA sequence: TGCAGCGTTGGCCAGTCACCCAACACTGAAGCTTTCTTT. This translates into CSVGQSPNTEAFF. Looking up the rest from reference TRBV29-1 and TRBJ1-1 gives the full variable domain: SAVISQKPSRDICQRGTSLTIQCQVDSQVTMMFWYRQQPGQSLTLIATANQGSEATYESGFVIDKFPISRPNLTFSTLTVSNMSPEDSSIYLCSVGQSPNTEAFFGQGTRLTVV.

This chain joins TRBV20-1 and TRBJ2-5; 9 bases map to TRBD2. The trim removed 1 base at V and 2 bases at J, leaving 2 bases unmatched. The CDR3 has 14 residues. CDR1 DFQATT and CDR2 SNEGSKA come from the germline V gene (reference sequence). The CDR3, as DNA: TGCAGTGCTAGAGGGACTAGCGAACAAGAGACCCAGTACTTC. It is translated as CSARGTSEQETQYF.

The chain couples TRBV9 to TRBJ2-1; 8 bases align to TRBD2. Germline-derived CDR1 and CDR2 are SGDLS and YYNGEE. This CDR3 comprises 14 residues. Germline trimming cut 2 bases from V and 10 bases from J; bases unmatched to any gene: 8. The CDR3 is CASSVQPGLGEQFF. The CDR3 region has the DNA TGTGCCAGCAGCGTCCAGCCGGGACTAGGAGAGCAGTTCTTC. Full variable domain (remainder filled in from reference TRBV9 and TRBJ2-1): DSGVTQTPKHLITATGQRVTLRCSPRSGDLSVYWYQQSLDQGLQFLIQYYNGEERAKGNILERFSAQQFPDLHSELNLSSLELGDSALYFCASSVQPGLGEQFFGPGTRLTVL.

A few counts support this clonotype. V and J are TRBV6-5 and TRBJ1-2; 7 bases match TRBD1. Germline CDR1 MNHEY, CDR2 SVGAGI. J was trimmed by 4 bases and V by 6 bases; bases with no gene match: 11. This CDR3 has 15 residues. CDR3: CASSGGTALIYGYTF. The CDR3 nucleotides read TGTGCCAGCAGCGGAGGGACAGCCCTTATCTATGGCTACACCTTC.

A few counts support this clonotype. The rearrangement uses TRBV21-1 and TRBJ2-5; the table assigns TRBD2, which was not confirmed against the DNA. TRBV21-1 is a pseudogene locus. CDR3 length: 16 amino acids. The CDR3 DNA sequence: TGTGCCAGCAGCAAAGTTGAGGGAACTAGTCCAGAGACCCAGTACTTC. Amino acid sequence: CASSKVEGTSPETQYF.

V is TRBV24-1 and J is TRBJ2-1; 12 bases align to TRBD2. The CDR3 is 19 residues long. Germline V lookup: CDR1 KGHDR, CDR2 SFDVKD. Trimming cost V 3 bases and J 0 bases; bases outside gene matches: 8. In nucleotides, the CDR3 is TGTGCCACCAGTGATGCGGGACTAGCGGGTCCGAGCTCCTACAATGAGCAGTTCTTC. Encoded protein: CATSDAGLAGPSSYNEQFF.

This clonotype was seen once. One end of the junction is discordant with germline, which a read error may explain. The genes are TRBV6-2 or TRBV6-3 and TRBJ2-7, with a possible D match to TRBD1 (5 bases). CDR3 size: 14 residues. Germline assignment: CDR1 MNHEY and CDR2 SVGEGT. CDR3 loop: CACSYWGSPYEQYF. The CDR3, as DNA: TGTGCCTGCAGTTACTGGGGCTCACCCTACGAGCAGTACTTC.

This clonotype was picked up a small number of times. The chain employs TRBV9 and TRBJ2-7, with 10 bases identical to TRBD2. V trimming: 10 bases; J trimming: 7 bases; junction bases outside the gene matches: 20. Germline values: CDR1 SGDLS, CDR2 YYNGEE. The CDR3 runs 16 residues. Here the CDR3 reads CASNLHPPSGSKEQYF. The CDR3 bases are TGTGCCTCCAATCTCCACCCGCCTAGCGGGAGTAAAGAGCAGTACTTC.

Only a few counts were recorded for this clonotype. J is TRBJ2-7 and V is TRBV2; 8 nucleotides agree with TRBD2. The V and J ends lost 4 bases and 5 bases, in that order; junction bases with no gene match: 19. CDR3 length: 18 amino acids. In germline, CDR1 is SNHLY, CDR2 FYNNEI. CDR3 bases: TGTGCCAGCAGTGGTCTCGGGGGGGGGCCAATTCTCTTCCACGAGCAGTACTTC. The encoded protein is CASSGLGGGPILFHEQYF.

The J gene is TRBJ1-1, the V gene TRBV2; D perhaps matches TRBD1 (5 bases). Germline loops: CDR1 SNHLY, CDR2 FYNNEI. With 7 bases removed from V and 5 bases from J, the gap between germline ends came to 14 bases. This CDR3 region has 13 residues. CDR3 sequence reads: CASTETAGTEAFF. Here the CDR3 DNA reads TGTGCCAGCACTGAGACAGCGGGGACTGAAGCTTTCTTT.

The chain uses TRBV7-3 and TRBJ2-6; TRBD1 aligns across 7 bases. The CDR3 is made up of 17 amino acids. In germline, CDR1 is SGHTA, CDR2 FQGTGA. The trim removed 0 bases at V and 0 bases at J, leaving 2 bases unmatched. The CDR3 reads CASSLTGQHSGANVLTF. CDR3 DNA sequence: TGTGCCAGCAGCTTAACGGGACAGCACTCTGGGGCCAACGTCCTGACTTTC.

J is TRBJ2-7 and V is TRBV4-2; D not resolved. The CDR3 covers 16 residues. Germline V gene data show CDR1 as LGHNA and CDR2 as YNFKEQ. The V gene lost 3 bases and the J gene lost 3 bases, with 18 bases spanning the gap. CDR3 sequence: CASSQNAGSYYYEQYF. CDR3 nucleotide sequence: TGTGCCAGCAGCCAGAACGCCGGGTCCTACTACTACGAGCAGTACTTC.

This sequence joins TRBV5-1 and TRBJ2-3; D ambiguous. Germline V gene data show CDR1 as SGHRS and CDR2 as YFSETQ. The CDR3 covers 16 residues. V was trimmed by 0 bases and J by 1 base, leaving 12 bases between them. The CDR3 DNA sequence: TGCGCCAGCAGCTTGGCCCGGGCAGAAGGCACAGATACGCAGTATTTT. It codes for CASSLARAEGTDTQYF.

In this sample, this clonotype turned up a few times. The rearrangement links TRBV29-1 to TRBJ2-5; 9 nucleotides line up with TRBD2. The ends lost 7 bases at V and 3 bases at J; junction bases unmatched: 12. CDR3 length: 15 amino acids. Germline CDR1 is SQVTM and CDR2 is ANQGSEA. The CDR3 protein is CSATVGLAGKETQYF. DNA for the CDR3: TGCAGCGCCACGGTGGGGCTAGCGGGAAAAGAGACCCAGTACTTC.

In this sample, this clonotype turned up a few times. The V gene is TRBV27, the J gene TRBJ2-7; no reliable D call. Looked up from germline, CDR1 is MNHEY and CDR2 is SMNVEV (reference sequence). V lost 2 bases, J lost 2 bases, and 13 bases lay in between. The CDR3 has 15 residues. The CDR3 nucleotides are TGTGCCAGCAGTTTAAAGGCGGAACCCCCCTACGAGCAGTACTTC. This encodes CASSLKAEPPYEQYF.

The table lists this clonotype with a few counts. J is TRBJ1-5 and V is TRBV12-3 or TRBV12-4; D not certain. The CDR3 is 15 amino acids. Trimming cost V 0 bases and J 3 bases, with 9 bases left between them. The chain's CDR3 is CASSLAADFNQPQHF. The CDR3 coding sequence is TGTGCCAGCAGTTTAGCGGCAGACTTCAATCAGCCCCAGCATTTT.

This sequence joins TRBV24-1 and TRBJ1-2, with 11 bases lining up with TRBD1. V lost 4 bases and J lost 7; bases outside the gene matches: 7. The CDR3 is made up of 15 amino acids. Germline CDR1 is KGHDR and CDR2 is SFDVKD. CDR3 region: CATSDAGQGERGYTF. CDR3 DNA sequence: TGTGCCACCAGTGACGCGGGACAGGGGGAGCGTGGCTACACCTTC.